This T cell receptor (beta chain) was sequenced in a study of shared clonotypes between healthy human individuals (dated by TCRdb to 2018 to 2020). Background on the whole study: A couple of women and a few men aged 18 to 49 years were included in the cohort. For each donor, three plates each were used for CD4 naive and CD4 memory, two plates were used for CD8 naive, and one plate was used for CD8 memory. To estimate repertoire size and how much clonotypes are shared between individuals, the study performed deep sequencing of blood TCR repertoires from a handful of healthy adults. To increase sequencing depth and limit assay-specific biases, different laboratories used diverse techniques to prepare libraries and sequence TCR repertoires. Between about 0.8 and 9 billion PBMCs per donor were obtained by leukapheresis.

Remarks on this clone: It has no known antigen specificity. One end of the junction is discordant with germline, which a read error may explain.

Healthy HIV-negative adults with no recently reported acute infections or vaccinations were included as donors. Only Caucasian adults living in Nashville, Tennessee, USA were represented among the donors. CD4+ T cells were enriched by magnetic negative selection, after which naive cells were positively selected on CD45RA and the negative fraction was taken as the memory subset. Blood was obtained by leukapheresis, after which PBMCs were separated by Ficoll-Histopaque density gradient centrifugation and cryopreserved in liquid nitrogen vapor phase. Analytical flow cytometry was used to check the purity and quantity of each magnetically sorted T cell population. Genomic DNA was isolated from every sorted fraction and measured by UV absorbance on a Nanodrop 2000c. CDR1 and CDR2 (MDHEN, SYDVKM) derive from the germline V gene. The CDR3 spans 13 residues, from the cysteine through the phenylalanine. The entry retains the CDR3 DNA only, 39 bases that are in frame from base 1.

Overall results and qualifications from the work: Pairwise subsampling indicated that sequencing depth was expected to affect the degree of clonotype sharing among donors. Compared with non-shared clonotypes, clonotypes shared by all four sorted-subset donors had higher generation probabilities. Roughly 5.2% of naive CD4, 3% to 4% of naive CD8, 2.3% of memory CD4, and 0.4% of memory CD8 clonotypes were shared across several donors. Naive subsets generally had larger estimated clonotype richness than memory subsets. The genetic and exposure-history diversity represented was limited by the small number of donors. Sampling was restricted to blood, and TCR repertoires in tissue are likely to differ from TCR repertoires in blood. Rarefaction of sorted-subset datasets indicated incomplete sequencing despite the large sequencing depth.

Using the deep immunoSEQ assay, multiplex PCR amplified TCR CDR3 regions from genomic DNA. Genomic DNA extracted from each cell subset was distributed evenly over all wells of several immunoSEQ 96-well plates, and each plate served as one replicate. For sorted subsets, approximately 0.2 ug of genomic DNA, equivalent to some 33,000 T cell genomes, went into each replicate PCR. Purified libraries were quantified with a Qubit 3.0 fluorometer, sized on a Bioanalyzer 2100, and re-quantified with the KAPA Library Quantification kit. A separate single-read 150-cycle Illumina NextSeq 550 flow cell was used to sequence each immunoSEQ 96-well plate. Regarding the original processing steps: Because only junctional sequences without quality scores were contained in the immunoSEQ output, filtering matching that applied to full-length reads could not be performed. Sequences were annotated with PyIR, a Python wrapper for IgBLAST v1.9, and V/J genes and CDR3 were assigned using IMGT germline references. Reads were filtered out if the reads had weak V/J assignments (E-value above 1e-6), no CDR3, stop codons, out-of-frame junctions, or ambiguous translated residues. V3J clonotypes were defined as sequences sharing the same inferred V gene, J gene, and CDR3 amino acid sequence. The percentage overlap between two repertoires was calculated by dividing the number of shared unique clonotypes by the size of the smaller repertoire. RTK rarefaction, the Chao1 estimator, and Recon v2.1 estimates of unobserved clonotypes were used to assess repertoire richness. For all TCRbeta clonotypes obtained by the gDNA method from four donors, generation probabilities were computed with OLGA. The table was pulled from immuneACCESS by TCRdb, which kept in-frame rearrangements only. Such tables lose some clones; where checked, under half of the loss comes from unresolved V genes, and the rest has no known cause. D and trimming come from the DNA, and the V and J calls and clone size come from that table. This sample is represented by about 2,500,000 clones; over 85% of them were singletons. The top ten constitute over 0.12% of the sample.

Here the chain combines TRBV28 and TRBJ1-2; no D gene call is confident. The sample consisted of naive CD4+ T cells sorted from blood. The sample's cell subset or site, from its label and the paper: CD45RA+ positively selected. The receptor's source is a man in his late teens or twenties in good health. The CDR3 loop reads CASSSSYSGGCTF. The DNA reads TGTGCCAGCAGTTCCTCTTATAGTGGTGGCTGCACCTTC.